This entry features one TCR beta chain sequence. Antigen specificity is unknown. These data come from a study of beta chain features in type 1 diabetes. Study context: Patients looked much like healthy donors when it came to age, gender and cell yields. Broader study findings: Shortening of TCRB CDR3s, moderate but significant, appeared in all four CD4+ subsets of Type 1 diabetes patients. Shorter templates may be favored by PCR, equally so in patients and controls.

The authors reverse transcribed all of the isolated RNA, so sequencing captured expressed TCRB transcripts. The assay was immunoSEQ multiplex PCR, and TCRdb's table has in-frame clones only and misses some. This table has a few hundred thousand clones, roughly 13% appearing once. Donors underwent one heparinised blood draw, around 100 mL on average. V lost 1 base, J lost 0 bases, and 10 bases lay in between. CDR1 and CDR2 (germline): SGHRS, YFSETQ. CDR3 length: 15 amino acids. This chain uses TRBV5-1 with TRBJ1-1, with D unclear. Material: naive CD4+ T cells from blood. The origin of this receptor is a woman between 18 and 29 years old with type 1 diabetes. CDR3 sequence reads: CASSLRSLLNTEAFF. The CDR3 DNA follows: TGCGCCAGCAGCTTGCGCAGTCTCCTGAACACTGAAGCTTTCTTT.